This TCR beta chain stems from a study of post-analysis software for immune sequencing data. Study-wide findings and caveats: TRBV5-6, TRBV5-1 and TRBV20-1 belonged to a set of about five TRBV segments that were more frequent in patients than controls.

On this clonotype itself: Its antigen is unknown. This may stem from a read error, because a much larger clone lies one nucleotide away.

The library was made from cDNA and included unique molecular identifiers. TCRdb ran MiXCR on the PCR reads and lists one entry per CDR3 protein. The sample consists of roughly 180,000 distinct CDR3 sequences, around 30% of them appearing once. The CDR3 spans 12 residues. Germline CDR1 LGHDT, CDR2 YNNKEL (reference sequence). The rearrangement links TRBV3-1 to TRBJ2-5, with D tentatively TRBD1 or TRBD2 (5 bases each). The closer fit of TRBJ2-7 to the DNA end suggests the J call may be wrong. This TCR was sampled from a girl aged 10 to 17 with multiple sclerosis. The sequencing sample was made of blood. The CDR3 sequence is CAGSQGDYEQYF. CDR3 nucleotide sequence: TGTGCCGGCAGCCAGGGAGACTACGAGCAGTACTTC.